Listed below are T cell receptor beta chains from one sample, sequenced in a study of CD8+ T cells in alopecia areata. The assay was immunoSEQ multiplex PCR, and TCRdb's table has in-frame clones only and misses some. The data show over 250,000 clones, about three fifths seen once. The sample was CD4+ T cells sorted from blood, taken around week 54, from a patient treated with tofacitinib. The receptors were sampled from a human donor with alopecia areata. Each CDR3 is given with its conserved first and last residue. Each record gives: V gene, clone size, J gene, CDR3 length, CDR3 protein. The size of a clone is reported for some rows only, either as once, few or many, or as a class for expanded clones.

TRBV29-1,-,TRBJ1-1,15,CSVGGGQGANTEAFF
TRBV5-1,-,TRBJ1-2,14,CASSPTGVDYGYTF
TRBV5-4,-,TRBJ2-7,17,CASSRGQGEGSSYEQYF
TRBV20-1,once,TRBJ2-3,11,CSAQDGDTQYF
TRBV30,-,TRBJ2-5,14,CAWSAGTSGETQYF
TRBV5-4,-,TRBJ2-5,14,CASSRGQGQETQYF
TRBV15,-,TRBJ2-2,14,CATSRDSSTGELFF
TRBV30,few,TRBJ2-7,14,CAWSHVGGTYEQYF
TRBV30,-,TRBJ2-7,14,CAWTRTGSSYEQYF
TRBV29-1,-,TRBJ2-5,11,CSVAAYETQYF
TRBV10-3,once,TRBJ2-5,13,CAISEGREETQYF
TRBV18,-,TRBJ2-5,14,CASSVPGAQETQYF
TRBV6-5,-,TRBJ2-2,13,CASSPQGTGELFF
TRBV19,-,TRBJ1-1,13,CASSIDRTTEAFF